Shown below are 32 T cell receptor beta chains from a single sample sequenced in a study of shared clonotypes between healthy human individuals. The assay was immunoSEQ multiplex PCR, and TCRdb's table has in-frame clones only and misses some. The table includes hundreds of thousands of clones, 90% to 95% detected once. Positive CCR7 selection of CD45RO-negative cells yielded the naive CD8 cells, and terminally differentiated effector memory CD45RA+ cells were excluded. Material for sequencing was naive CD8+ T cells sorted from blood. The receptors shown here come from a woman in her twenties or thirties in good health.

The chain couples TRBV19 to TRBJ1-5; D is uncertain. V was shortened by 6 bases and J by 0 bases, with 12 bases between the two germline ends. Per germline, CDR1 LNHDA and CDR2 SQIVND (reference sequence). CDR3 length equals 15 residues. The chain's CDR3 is CASSTMEYSNQPQHF. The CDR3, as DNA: TGTGCCAGTAGCACAATGGAGTATAGCAATCAGCCCCAGCATTTT.

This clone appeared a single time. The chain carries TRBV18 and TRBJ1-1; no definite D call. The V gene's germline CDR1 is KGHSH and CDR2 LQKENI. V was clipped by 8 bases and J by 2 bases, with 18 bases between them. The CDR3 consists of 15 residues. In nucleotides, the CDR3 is TGTGCCAGCGAGCCACTCGTCCGGGGTAACACTGAAGCTTTCTTT. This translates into CASEPLVRGNTEAFF. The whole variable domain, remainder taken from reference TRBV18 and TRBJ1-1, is NAGVMQNPRHLVRRRGQEARLRCSPMKGHSHVYWYRQLPEEGLKFMVYLQKENIIDESGMPKERFSAEFPKEGPSILRIQQVVRGDSAAYFCASEPLVRGNTEAFFGQGTRLTVV.

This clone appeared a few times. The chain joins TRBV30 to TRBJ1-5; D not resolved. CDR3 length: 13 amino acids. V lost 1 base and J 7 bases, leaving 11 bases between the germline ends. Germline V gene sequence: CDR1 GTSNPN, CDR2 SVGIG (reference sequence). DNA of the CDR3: TGTGCCTGGAGTGGGGTCCTCCGGCAGCCCCAGCATTTT. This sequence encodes CAWSGVLRQPQHF.

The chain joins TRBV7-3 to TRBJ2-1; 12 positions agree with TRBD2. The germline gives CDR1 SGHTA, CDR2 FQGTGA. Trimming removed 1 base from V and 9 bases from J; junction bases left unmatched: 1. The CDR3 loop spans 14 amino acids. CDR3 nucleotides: TGTGCCAGCAGCTTAATGACTAGCGGGAGTGAGCAGTTCTTC. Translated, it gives CASSLMTSGSEQFF.

The CDR3 reads CSAPPHYEQYF. DNA for the CDR3: TGCAGTGCTCCTCCCCACTACGAGCAGTACTTC. The rearrangement links TRBV20-1 to TRBJ2-7; D unclear. CDR1 and CDR2 (germline): DFQATT, SNEGSKA (reference sequence). Trimming removed 5 bases from V and 3 bases from J, with 8 bases in between. CDR3 size: 11 residues.

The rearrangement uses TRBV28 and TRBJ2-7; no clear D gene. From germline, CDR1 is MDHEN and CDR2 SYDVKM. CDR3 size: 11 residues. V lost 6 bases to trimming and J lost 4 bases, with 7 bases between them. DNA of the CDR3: TGTGCCAGCAGCTCCGCGTACGAGCAGTACTTC. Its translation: CASSSAYEQYF.

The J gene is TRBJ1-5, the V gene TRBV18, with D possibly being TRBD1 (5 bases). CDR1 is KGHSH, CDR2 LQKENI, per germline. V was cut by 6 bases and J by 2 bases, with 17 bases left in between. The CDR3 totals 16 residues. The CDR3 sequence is CASSPRVGGCNQPQHF. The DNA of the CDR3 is TGTGCCAGCTCGCCCAGGGTGGGGGGATGCAATCAGCCCCAGCATTTT.

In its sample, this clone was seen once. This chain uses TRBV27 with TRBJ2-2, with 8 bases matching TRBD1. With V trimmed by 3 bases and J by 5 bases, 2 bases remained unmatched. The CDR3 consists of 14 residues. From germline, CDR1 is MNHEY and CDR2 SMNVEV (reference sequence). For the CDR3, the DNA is TGTGCCAGCAGTTTGAGGACAGGGACCGGGGAGCTGTTTTTT. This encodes CASSLRTGTGELFF.

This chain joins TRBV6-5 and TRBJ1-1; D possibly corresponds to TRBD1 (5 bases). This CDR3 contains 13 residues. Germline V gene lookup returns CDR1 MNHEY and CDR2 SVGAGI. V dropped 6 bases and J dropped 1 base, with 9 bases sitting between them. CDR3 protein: CASRGTRNTEAFF. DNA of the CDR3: TGTGCCAGCAGGGGGACCAGGAACACTGAAGCTTTCTTT.

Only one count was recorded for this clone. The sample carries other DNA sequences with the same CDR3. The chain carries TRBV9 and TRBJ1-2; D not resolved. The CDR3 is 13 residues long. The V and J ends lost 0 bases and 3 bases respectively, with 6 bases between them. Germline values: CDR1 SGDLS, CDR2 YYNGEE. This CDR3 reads CASSVGDYYGYTF. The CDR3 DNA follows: TGTGCCAGCAGCGTAGGAGATTACTATGGCTACACCTTC.

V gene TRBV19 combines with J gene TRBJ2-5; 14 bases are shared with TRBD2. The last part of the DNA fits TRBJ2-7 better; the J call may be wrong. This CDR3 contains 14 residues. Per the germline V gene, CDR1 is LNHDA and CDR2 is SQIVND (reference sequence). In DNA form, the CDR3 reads TGTGCCAGTAGTTGGACTAGCGGGAGGAACGAGCAGTACTTC. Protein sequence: CASSWTSGRNEQYF.

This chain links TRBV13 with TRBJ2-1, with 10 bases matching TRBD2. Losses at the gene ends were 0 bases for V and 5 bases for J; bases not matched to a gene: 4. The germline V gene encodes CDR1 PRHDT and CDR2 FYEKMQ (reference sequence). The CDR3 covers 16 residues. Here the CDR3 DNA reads TGTGCCAGCAGCTTAGGGTCGGGACTAGCGAACAATGAGCAGTTCTTC. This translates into CASSLGSGLANNEQFF.

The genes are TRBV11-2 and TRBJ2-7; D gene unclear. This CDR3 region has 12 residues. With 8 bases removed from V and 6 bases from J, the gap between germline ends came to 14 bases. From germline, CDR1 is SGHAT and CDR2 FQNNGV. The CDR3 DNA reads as TGTGCCAGCCGGCGGTGGGATGGCGAGCAGTACTTC. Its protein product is CASRRWDGEQYF. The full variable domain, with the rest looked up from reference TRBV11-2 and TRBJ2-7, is EAGVAQSPRYKIIEKRQSVAFWCNPISGHATLYWYQQILGQGPKLLIQFQNNGVVDDSQLPKDRFSAERLKGVDSTLKIQPAKLEDSAVYLCASRRWDGEQYFGPGTRLTVT.

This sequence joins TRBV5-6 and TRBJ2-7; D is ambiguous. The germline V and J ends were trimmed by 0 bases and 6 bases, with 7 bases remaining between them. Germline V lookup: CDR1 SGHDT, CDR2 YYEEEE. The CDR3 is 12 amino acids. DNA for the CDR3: TGTGCCAGCAGCTTGGGGCCGGCCGAGCAGTACTTC. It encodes CASSLGPAEQYF.

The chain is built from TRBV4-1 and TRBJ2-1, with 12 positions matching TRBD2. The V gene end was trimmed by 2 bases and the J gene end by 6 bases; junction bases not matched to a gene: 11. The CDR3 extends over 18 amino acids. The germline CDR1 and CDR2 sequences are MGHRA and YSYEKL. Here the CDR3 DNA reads TGCGCCAGCAGCCAAAAGACACTAGCGGGAGGTTGGGGCAATGAGCAGTTCTTC. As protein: CASSQKTLAGGWGNEQFF.

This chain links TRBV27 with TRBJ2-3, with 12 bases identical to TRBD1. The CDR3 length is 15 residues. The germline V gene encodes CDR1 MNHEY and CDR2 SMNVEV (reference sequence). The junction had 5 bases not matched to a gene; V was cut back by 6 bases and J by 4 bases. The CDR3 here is CASRLGTGGADTQYF. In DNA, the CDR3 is TGTGCCAGCAGGCTTGGGACAGGGGGCGCAGATACGCAGTATTTT.

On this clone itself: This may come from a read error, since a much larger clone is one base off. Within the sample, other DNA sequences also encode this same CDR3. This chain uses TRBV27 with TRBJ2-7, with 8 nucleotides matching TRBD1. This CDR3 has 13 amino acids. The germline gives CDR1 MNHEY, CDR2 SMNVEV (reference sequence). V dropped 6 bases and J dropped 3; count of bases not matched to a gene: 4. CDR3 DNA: TGTGCCAGCAGACCGGGGACAGGCTACGAGCAGTACTTC. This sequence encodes CASRPGTGYEQYF.

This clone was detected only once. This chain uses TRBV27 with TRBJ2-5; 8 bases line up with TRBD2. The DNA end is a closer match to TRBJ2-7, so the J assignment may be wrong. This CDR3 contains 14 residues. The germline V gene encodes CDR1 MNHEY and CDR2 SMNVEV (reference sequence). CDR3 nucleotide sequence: TGTGCCAGCAGTTTTAGCGGGGTAACCTACGAGCAGTACTTC. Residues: CASSFSGVTYEQYF.

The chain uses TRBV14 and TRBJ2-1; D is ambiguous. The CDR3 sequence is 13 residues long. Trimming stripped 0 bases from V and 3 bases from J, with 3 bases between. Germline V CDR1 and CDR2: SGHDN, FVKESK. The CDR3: CASSQDDYNEQFF. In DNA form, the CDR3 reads TGTGCCAGCAGCCAAGACGACTACAATGAGCAGTTCTTC.

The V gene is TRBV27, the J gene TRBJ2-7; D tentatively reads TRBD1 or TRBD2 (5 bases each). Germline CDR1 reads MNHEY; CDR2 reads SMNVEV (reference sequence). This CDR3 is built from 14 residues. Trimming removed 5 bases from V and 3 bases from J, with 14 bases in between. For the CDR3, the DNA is TGTGCCAGCAGTATAGAAACGGGGCACTACGAGCAGTACTTC. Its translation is CASSIETGHYEQYF.

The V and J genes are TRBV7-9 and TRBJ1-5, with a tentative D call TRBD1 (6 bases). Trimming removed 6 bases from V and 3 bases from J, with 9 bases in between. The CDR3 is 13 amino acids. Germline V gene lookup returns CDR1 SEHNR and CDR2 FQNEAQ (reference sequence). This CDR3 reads CASRQGINQPQHF. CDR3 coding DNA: TGTGCCAGCAGACAGGGTATCAATCAGCCCCAGCATTTT. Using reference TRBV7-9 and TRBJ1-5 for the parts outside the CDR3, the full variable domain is DTGVSQNPRHKITKRGQNVTFRCDPISEHNRLYWYRQTLGQGPEFLTYFQNEAQLEKSRLLSDRFSAERPKGSFSTLEIQRTEQGDSAMYLCASRQGINQPQHFGDGTRLSIL.

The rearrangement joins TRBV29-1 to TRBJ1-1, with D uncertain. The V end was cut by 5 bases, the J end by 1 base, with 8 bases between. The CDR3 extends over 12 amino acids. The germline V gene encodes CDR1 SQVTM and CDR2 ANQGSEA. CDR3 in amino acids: CSVTPGNTEAFF. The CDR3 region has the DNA TGCAGCGTTACACCCGGGAACACTGAAGCTTTCTTT.

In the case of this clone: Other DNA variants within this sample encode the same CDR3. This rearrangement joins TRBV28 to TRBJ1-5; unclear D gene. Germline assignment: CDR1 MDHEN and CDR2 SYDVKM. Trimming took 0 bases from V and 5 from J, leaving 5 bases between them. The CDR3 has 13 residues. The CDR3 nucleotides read TGTGCCAGCAGTTTATGGCGGGATCAGCCCCAGCATTTT. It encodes CASSLWRDQPQHF. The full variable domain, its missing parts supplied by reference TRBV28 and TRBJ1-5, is DVKVTQSSRYLVKRTGEKVFLECVQDMDHENMFWYRQDPGLGLRLIYFSYDVKMKEKGDIPEGYSVSREKKERFSLILESASTNQTSMYLCASSLWRDQPQHFGDGTRLSIL.

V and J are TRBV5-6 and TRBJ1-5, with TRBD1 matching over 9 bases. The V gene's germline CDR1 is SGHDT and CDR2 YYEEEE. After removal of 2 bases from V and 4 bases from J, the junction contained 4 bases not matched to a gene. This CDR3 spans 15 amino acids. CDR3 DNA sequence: TGTGCCAGCAGCTTCGGGACAGGGCGAAATCAGCCCCAGCATTTT. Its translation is CASSFGTGRNQPQHF.

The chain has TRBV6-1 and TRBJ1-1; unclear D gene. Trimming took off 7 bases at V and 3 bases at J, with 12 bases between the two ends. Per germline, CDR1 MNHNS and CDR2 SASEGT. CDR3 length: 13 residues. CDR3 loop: CASTPRKDTEAFF. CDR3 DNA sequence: TGTGCCAGCACCCCCAGGAAGGACACTGAAGCTTTCTTT.

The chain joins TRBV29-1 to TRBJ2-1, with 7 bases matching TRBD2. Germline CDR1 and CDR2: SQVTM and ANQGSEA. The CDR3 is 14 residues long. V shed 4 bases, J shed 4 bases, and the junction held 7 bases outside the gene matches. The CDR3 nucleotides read TGCAGCGTTGTTGAGCGGGATGGGTACAATGAGCAGTTCTTC. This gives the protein CSVVERDGYNEQFF.

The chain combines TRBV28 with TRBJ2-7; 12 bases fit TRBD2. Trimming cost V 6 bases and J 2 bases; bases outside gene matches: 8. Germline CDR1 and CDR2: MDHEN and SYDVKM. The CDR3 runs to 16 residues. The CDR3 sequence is CASSRKLAGGTYEQYF. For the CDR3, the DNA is TGTGCCAGCAGCCGTAAACTAGCGGGAGGAACCTACGAGCAGTACTTC.

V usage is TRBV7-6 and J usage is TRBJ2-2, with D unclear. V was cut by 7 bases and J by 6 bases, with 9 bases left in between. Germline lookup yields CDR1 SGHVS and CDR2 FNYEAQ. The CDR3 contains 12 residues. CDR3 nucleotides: TGTGCCAGCACACATAACGCCGGGGAGCTGTTTTTT. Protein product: CASTHNAGELFF.

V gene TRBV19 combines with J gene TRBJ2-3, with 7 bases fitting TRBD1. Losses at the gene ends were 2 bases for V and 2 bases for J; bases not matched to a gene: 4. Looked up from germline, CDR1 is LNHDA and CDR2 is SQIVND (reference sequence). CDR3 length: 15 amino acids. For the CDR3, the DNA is TGTGCCAGTAGTATACTAGGGACAGACACAGATACGCAGTATTTT. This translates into CASSILGTDTDTQYF.

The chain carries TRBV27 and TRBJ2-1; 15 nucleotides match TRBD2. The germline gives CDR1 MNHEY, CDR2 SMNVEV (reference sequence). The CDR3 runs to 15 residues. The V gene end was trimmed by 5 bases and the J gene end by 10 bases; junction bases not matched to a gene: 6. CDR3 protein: CASSPGTSGRREQFF. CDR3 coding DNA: TGTGCCAGCAGTCCTGGGACTAGCGGGAGGAGAGAGCAGTTCTTC.

CDR3 sequence: CASSPMTSGGLYEQFF. CDR3 nucleotides: TGTGCCAGCAGTCCTATGACTAGCGGGGGGCTCTATGAGCAGTTCTTC. The rearrangement joins TRBV28 to TRBJ2-1; 13 bases match TRBD2. The CDR3 runs 16 residues. Germline trimming cut 5 bases from V and 8 bases from J; bases unmatched to any gene: 9. Germline CDR1 and CDR2: MDHEN and SYDVKM.

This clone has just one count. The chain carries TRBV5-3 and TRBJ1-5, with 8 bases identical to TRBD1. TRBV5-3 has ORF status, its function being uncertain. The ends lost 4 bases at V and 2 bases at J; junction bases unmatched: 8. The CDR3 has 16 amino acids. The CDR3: CARSKRQGTGNQPQHF. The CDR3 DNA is TGTGCCAGAAGCAAAAGACAGGGGACGGGCAATCAGCCCCAGCATTTT.